This TCR beta chain emerged from a study of T cell changes during pregnancy in multiple sclerosis. Germline values: CDR1 LNHDA, CDR2 SQIVND (reference sequence). With 6 bases clipped from V and 8 bases from J, the junction kept 4 bases outside the gene matches. CDR3 length equals 14 residues. Data came from immunoSEQ multiplex PCR; TCRdb stores just in-frame clones and leaves some out. This table holds about 74,000 clones, under 95% found once. The clonotype comes from a female donor with multiple sclerosis, enrolled in a pregnancy study. The specimen comprised peripheral blood, sampled in the third trimester of pregnancy. The chain is built from TRBV19 and TRBJ1-6, with TRBD1 identical over 10 bases. The CDR3: CASRRQGAYSPLHF. CDR3 DNA sequence: TGTGCCAGTAGGAGACAGGGGGCGTATTCACCCCTCCACTTT.